This T cell receptor (beta chain) appears in the sequencing data of a study of CD8 T cells in Susac syndrome. An input of about 0.5 to 1 ug of RNA was subjected to reverse transcription using random hexamers. The TCR beta CDR3 was amplified by immunoSEQ multiplex PCR across 54 Vbeta, 13 Jbeta. TCRdb redid the calling of the immunoSEQ multiplex PCR reads with MiXCR, one entry per CDR3 protein. The repertoire holds 150,000 to 200,000 distinct CDR3 sequences, approximately 96% seen once, with around 0.15% in the top ten. This clonotype was detected only once. Looked up from germline, CDR1 is LGHNA and CDR2 is YSLEER. The CDR3 spans 15 residues. Trimming removed 4 bases from V and 1 base from J, with 13 bases in between.

The rearrangement links TRBV4-3 to TRBJ2-5, with D uncertain. The TCR comes from a human donor in good health. The source material was CD4+ T cells from PBMCs. CDR3 DNA sequence: TGCGCCAGCAGCCCTACAAAGGCCTTCCAAGAGACCCAGTACTTC. It encodes CASSPTKAFQETQYF.